This is a list of T cell receptor beta chains from one sample in a study of T cell responses to AZD1222 COVID-19 vaccine. The protocol was immunoSEQ multiplex PCR, while the TCRdb copy is restricted to in-frame clones and leaves out a portion. Here the sample spans roughly 95,000 clones, around 90% being singletons. This material consisted of peripheral blood, taken 28 days after the second AZD1222 dose. These receptors all come from an adult who received the AZD1222 COVID-19 vaccine. Each CDR3 is given with its conserved first and last residue. Fields, in order: CDR3 length, D gene, clone size, V gene, J gene, CDR3 DNA, CDR3 protein. D genes are given only for firm matches. For some rows the clone size is stated as once, few or many, or as a class when expanded; others skip it.

len: 14
d_gene: NA
abundance: NA
v_gene: TRBV12-5
j_gene: TRBJ2-1
CDR3nt: TGTGCTAGTGGTTTGCACCCCCTGTACAATGAGCAGTTCTTC
CDR3aa: CASGLHPLYNEQFF

len: 17
d_gene: TRBD1
abundance: once
v_gene: TRBV7-9
j_gene: TRBJ2-2
CDR3nt: TGTGCCAGCAGCTTAGCCGGACAGGGAGGTGCGCTCGGGGAGCTGTTTTTT
CDR3aa: CASSLAGQGGALGELFF

len: 14
d_gene: TRBD1
abundance: NA
v_gene: TRBV16
j_gene: TRBJ1-1
CDR3nt: TGTGCCAGCAGCCATTCGACAGGGAGTACTGAAGCTTTCTTT
CDR3aa: CASSHSTGSTEAFF

len: 14
d_gene: NA
abundance: NA
v_gene: TRBV27
j_gene: TRBJ1-1
CDR3nt: TGTGCCAGCAGTTCCCCCCCCCTTCATACTGAAGCTTTCTTT
CDR3aa: CASSSPPLHTEAFF

len: 13
d_gene: NA
abundance: NA
v_gene: TRBV7-2
j_gene: TRBJ2-7
CDR3nt: TGTGCCAGCAGCTTGTCACAGACCTACGAGCAGTACTTC
CDR3aa: CASSLSQTYEQYF

len: 12
d_gene: NA
abundance: NA
v_gene: TRBV28
j_gene: TRBJ2-6
CDR3nt: TGTGCCACCTTGGGTGGGGCCAACGTCCTGACTTTC
CDR3aa: CATLGGANVLTF

len: 16
d_gene: NA
abundance: NA
v_gene: TRBV19
j_gene: TRBJ1-3
CDR3nt: TGTGCCAGTACCTACACTACAGGAACCTCTGGAAACACCATATATTTT
CDR3aa: CASTYTTGTSGNTIYF

len: 16
d_gene: NA
abundance: NA
v_gene: TRBV6-6
j_gene: TRBJ2-7
CDR3nt: TGTGCCAGCAGTTATCCCCAAGGAATCGAAACCTACGAGCAGTACTTC
CDR3aa: CASSYPQGIETYEQYF

len: 17
d_gene: TRBD1
abundance: NA
v_gene: TRBV4-1
j_gene: TRBJ2-1
CDR3nt: TGCGCCAGCAGCCCTCTAGGGTTTCAGGGGGCTTACAATGAGCAGTTCTTC
CDR3aa: CASSPLGFQGAYNEQFF

len: 13
d_gene: NA
abundance: NA
v_gene: TRBV2
j_gene: TRBJ2-3
CDR3nt: TGTGCCAGCAGGCGGAGCGGCACAGATACGCAGTATTTT
CDR3aa: CASRRSGTDTQYF

len: 14
d_gene: NA
abundance: once
v_gene: TRBV28
j_gene: TRBJ1-1
CDR3nt: TGTGCCAGCAGCCCTCGGCTCATGGGCACTGAAGCTTTCTTT
CDR3aa: CASSPRLMGTEAFF

len: 13
d_gene: NA
abundance: NA
v_gene: TRBV12-3/TRBV12-4
j_gene: TRBJ1-1
CDR3nt: TGTGCCAGCAGTCTAGGACGTAACACTGAAGCTTTCTTT
CDR3aa: CASSLGRNTEAFF

len: 16
d_gene: TRBD1
abundance: NA
v_gene: TRBV6-1
j_gene: TRBJ1-5
CDR3nt: TGTGCCAGCAGTGAAGCTACCGGGACAGGGTTAATGTCCCAGCATTTT
CDR3aa: CASSEATGTGLMSQHF

len: 12
d_gene: NA
abundance: NA
v_gene: TRBV19
j_gene: TRBJ1-2
CDR3nt: TGTGCCAGTACCTCAGGGCCCTATGGCTACACCTTC
CDR3aa: CASTSGPYGYTF

len: 14
d_gene: NA
abundance: NA
v_gene: TRBV10-3
j_gene: TRBJ1-1
CDR3nt: TGTGCCATCAGTGGACGAAGTACGATCACTGAAGCTTTCTTT
CDR3aa: CAISGRSTITEAFF

len: 14
d_gene: NA
abundance: NA
v_gene: TRBV18
j_gene: TRBJ1-2
CDR3nt: TGTGCCAGCTCCCCCGCGCAGGGATCCCATGGCTACACCTTC
CDR3aa: CASSPAQGSHGYTF

len: 10
d_gene: NA
abundance: NA
v_gene: TRBV20-1
j_gene: TRBJ1-2
CDR3nt: TGCAGTGCTAGAGATAGTATCTACACCTTC
CDR3aa: CSARDSIYTF

len: 15
d_gene: NA
abundance: NA
v_gene: TRBV5-4
j_gene: TRBJ2-7
CDR3nt: TGTGCCAGCAGCTTGTCCCCAACCGGGGCCTACGAGCAGTACTTC
CDR3aa: CASSLSPTGAYEQYF

len: 13
d_gene: NA
abundance: NA
v_gene: TRBV10-3
j_gene: TRBJ1-3
CDR3nt: TGTGCCATCTCTGAGCAGGCTGGAAACACCATATATTTT
CDR3aa: CAISEQAGNTIYF

len: 13
d_gene: NA
abundance: NA
v_gene: TRBV6-1
j_gene: TRBJ2-5
CDR3nt: TGTGCCAGCAGTGAAGCCACCGCCGGGACCCAGTACTTC
CDR3aa: CASSEATAGTQYF

len: 16
d_gene: NA
abundance: NA
v_gene: TRBV9
j_gene: TRBJ2-5
CDR3nt: TGTGCCAGCAGCGTAGGCTCAATGGGCCCCCGGGAGACCCAGTACTTC
CDR3aa: CASSVGSMGPRETQYF

len: 15
d_gene: NA
abundance: NA
v_gene: TRBV4-1
j_gene: TRBJ2-2
CDR3nt: TGCGCCAGCAGCCGAGGAGGGACGAACACCGGGGAGCTGTTTTTT
CDR3aa: CASSRGGTNTGELFF

len: 15
d_gene: NA
abundance: NA
v_gene: TRBV28
j_gene: TRBJ2-7
CDR3nt: TGTGCCAGCAGTCCCCAGGGGACTGGGACCTACGAGCAGTACTTC
CDR3aa: CASSPQGTGTYEQYF

len: 14
d_gene: NA
abundance: NA
v_gene: TRBV6-5
j_gene: TRBJ2-5
CDR3nt: TGTGCCAGCAGGACGGGACGGAGCCAAGAGACCCAGTACTTC
CDR3aa: CASRTGRSQETQYF

len: 16
d_gene: NA
abundance: NA
v_gene: TRBV7-8
j_gene: TRBJ2-2
CDR3nt: TGTGCCAGCAGCTTATTTACTGACCAGAACACCGGGGAGCTGTTTTTT
CDR3aa: CASSLFTDQNTGELFF

len: 12
d_gene: TRBD1
abundance: NA
v_gene: TRBV6-6
j_gene: TRBJ1-2
CDR3nt: TGTGCCACCCAGGGGGGGGCCGGGGGCTACACCTTC
CDR3aa: CATQGGAGGYTF

len: 13
d_gene: TRBD1
abundance: NA
v_gene: TRBV30
j_gene: TRBJ1-1
CDR3nt: TGTGCCTGGAGGCGGCAGGGGGTTTCTGAAGCTTTCTTT
CDR3aa: CAWRRQGVSEAFF

len: 13
d_gene: TRBD1
abundance: NA
v_gene: TRBV6-5
j_gene: TRBJ1-5
CDR3nt: TGTGCCTCGCCGGGACAGGGGGGTCAGCCCCAGCATTTT
CDR3aa: CASPGQGGQPQHF

len: 15
d_gene: TRBD1
abundance: NA
v_gene: TRBV6-6
j_gene: TRBJ1-5
CDR3nt: TGTGCCAGCAGGCCCCAGGGGGCGCGGGTTCAGCCCCAGCATTTT
CDR3aa: CASRPQGARVQPQHF

len: 16
d_gene: TRBD2
abundance: NA
v_gene: TRBV7-8
j_gene: TRBJ2-3
CDR3nt: TGTGCCAGCAGCTCCCATCCCGCTAGCGGGGCAGATACGCAGTATTTT
CDR3aa: CASSSHPASGADTQYF

len: 12
d_gene: NA
abundance: NA
v_gene: TRBV29-1
j_gene: TRBJ1-5
CDR3nt: TGCAGCGCTATGGACAGCAATCAGCCCCAGCATTTT
CDR3aa: CSAMDSNQPQHF

len: 15
d_gene: NA
abundance: NA
v_gene: TRBV5-1
j_gene: TRBJ1-1
CDR3nt: TGCGCCAGCAGCCACTCAGGTGGGGGAGGTCCTGAAGCTTTCTTT
CDR3aa: CASSHSGGGGPEAFF

len: 16
d_gene: NA
abundance: NA
v_gene: TRBV19
j_gene: TRBJ1-3
CDR3nt: TGTGCCAGTAGTGTTTGGGGACTGGACTCTGGAAACACCATATATTTT
CDR3aa: CASSVWGLDSGNTIYF

len: 15
d_gene: TRBD1
abundance: NA
v_gene: TRBV2
j_gene: TRBJ1-2
CDR3nt: TGTGCCAGCAGGATTAGGGACAGCCGAGTAGAGGGCTACACCTTC
CDR3aa: CASRIRDSRVEGYTF

len: 19
d_gene: NA
abundance: NA
v_gene: TRBV15
j_gene: TRBJ1-5
CDR3nt: TGTGCCACCAGCAGAGGAATGCTCTCAACCAGGGGTAGCAATCAGCCCCAGCATTTT
CDR3aa: CATSRGMLSTRGSNQPQHF

len: 13
d_gene: NA
abundance: NA
v_gene: TRBV15
j_gene: TRBJ1-5
CDR3nt: TGTGCCACCAGCAGAGATAGGAGCGCAGGGGTGCATTTT
CDR3aa: CATSRDRSAGVHF

len: 15
d_gene: NA
abundance: once
v_gene: TRBV2
j_gene: TRBJ1-5
CDR3nt: TGTGCCAGCAGGGCATTGGGGGTCGGCAATCAGCCCCAGCATTTT
CDR3aa: CASRALGVGNQPQHF

len: 18
d_gene: TRBD2
abundance: NA
v_gene: TRBV12-5
j_gene: TRBJ2-6
CDR3nt: TGTGCTAGTGGTTTCGCCGGGACTAGCGATTCTGGGGCCAACGTCCTGACTTTC
CDR3aa: CASGFAGTSDSGANVLTF

len: 14
d_gene: NA
abundance: NA
v_gene: TRBV5-1
j_gene: TRBJ2-2
CDR3nt: TGCGCCAGCAGCTTCGGGGAGAACACCGGGGAGCTGTTTTTT
CDR3aa: CASSFGENTGELFF

len: 16
d_gene: NA
abundance: NA
v_gene: TRBV7-6
j_gene: TRBJ1-3
CDR3nt: TGTGCCAGCAGCCAGAGTTGGGGCAGCTCTGGAAACACCATATATTTT
CDR3aa: CASSQSWGSSGNTIYF

len: 14
d_gene: NA
abundance: NA
v_gene: TRBV11-3
j_gene: TRBJ1-6
CDR3nt: TGTGCCAGCAGCTTAGTGGGGTTGGATTCACCCCTCCACTTT
CDR3aa: CASSLVGLDSPLHF

len: 12
d_gene: NA
abundance: NA
v_gene: TRBV12-3/TRBV12-4
j_gene: TRBJ2-2
CDR3nt: TGTGCCAGCAGTGACTACACCGGGGAGCTGTTTTTT
CDR3aa: CASSDYTGELFF

len: 16
d_gene: NA
abundance: NA
v_gene: TRBV6-6
j_gene: TRBJ1-5
CDR3nt: TGTGCCAGCATCGGGGGGGAAGACAGGTTCTTTCAGCCCCAGCATTTT
CDR3aa: CASIGGEDRFFQPQHF

len: 14
d_gene: TRBD1
abundance: NA
v_gene: TRBV2
j_gene: TRBJ2-3
CDR3nt: TGTGCCAGCACCCTCAACAGGGGGCTAGATACGCAGTATTTT
CDR3aa: CASTLNRGLDTQYF

len: 15
d_gene: NA
abundance: NA
v_gene: TRBV2
j_gene: TRBJ2-3
CDR3nt: TGTGCCAGCAGAAGACTGGAAGGCGGCACAGATACGCAGTATTTT
CDR3aa: CASRRLEGGTDTQYF

len: 13
d_gene: NA
abundance: NA
v_gene: TRBV6-1
j_gene: TRBJ1-1
CDR3nt: TGTGCCAGCAGTGAACAGGGGACCACTGAAGCTTTCTTT
CDR3aa: CASSEQGTTEAFF

len: 15
d_gene: NA
abundance: NA
v_gene: TRBV6-2/TRBV6-3
j_gene: TRBJ1-1
CDR3nt: TGTGCCAGCAGTTACTGGGACATGCGGAGCACTGAAGCTTTCTTT
CDR3aa: CASSYWDMRSTEAFF

len: 13
d_gene: NA
abundance: NA
v_gene: TRBV7-9
j_gene: TRBJ2-5
CDR3nt: TGTGCCAGCAGCTTTTACTCAGCGGAGACCCAGTACTTC
CDR3aa: CASSFYSAETQYF

len: 14
d_gene: NA
abundance: once
v_gene: TRBV29-1
j_gene: TRBJ1-5
CDR3nt: TGCAGCGTTGTTTTGGCGGAACGGGGTTGGCCCCAGCATTTT
CDR3aa: CSVVLAERGWPQHF

len: 16
d_gene: TRBD1
abundance: NA
v_gene: TRBV5-1
j_gene: TRBJ1-1
CDR3nt: TGCGCCAGCAGCCCCGGGACAGGCGTAATGAACACTGAAGCTTTCTTT
CDR3aa: CASSPGTGVMNTEAFF

len: 15
d_gene: NA
abundance: NA
v_gene: TRBV7-2
j_gene: TRBJ1-2
CDR3nt: TGTGCCAGCAGCTTAGGCCTGGGGCCTAACTATGGCTACACCTTC
CDR3aa: CASSLGLGPNYGYTF